This T cell receptor beta chain was identified in a study of T cell repertoires in cytomegalovirus infection. Whole-study context: Shared public TCR beta signatures pointed to both CMV infection and a matching HLA type. General study findings and limits: The ex vivo response showed dominance by HLA-C-restricted CMV-specific TCR beta clonotypes.

The table lists this clonotype with a few counts. Antigen specificity is unknown. TCRdb reprocessed the reads with MiXCR, giving one entry per CDR3 protein. Of 200,000 to 250,000 distinct CDR3 sequences listed, roughly two fifths are singletons. V was cut by 0 bases and J by 6 bases, with 15 bases left in between. Germline values: CDR1 LGHNA, CDR2 YNFKEQ. The CDR3 covers 15 residues. The source material was CD8+ T cells from cultured PBMCs, sampled from culture after CMV antigen stimulation. The sequence was collected from a human donor in good health (CMV status not recorded). Some clones in this sample may be carry-over from other donors' samples. The chain has TRBV4-2 and TRBJ2-7; maybe TRBD2 (7 bases). As DNA, the CDR3 is TGTGCCAGCAGCCAAGAGGCGGGGGCACTCGGCGAGCAGTACTTC. It codes for CASSQEAGALGEQYF.